This T cell receptor (beta chain) was sequenced in a study of OX40 agonist ivuxolimab in advanced cancers. Study observations and caveats: CD4+ and CD8+ T cells in blood underwent clonal expansion by week 6 at 0.1 to 3.0 mg/kg.

Of note for this clone: Its target is not known.

This CDR3 has 13 amino acids. The germline CDR1 and CDR2 sequences are SGHDN and FVKESK. V lost 2 bases and J lost 3, with 8 bases in between. Measured with immunoSEQ multiplex PCR; TCRdb has only the in-frame clones, and not every one. This sample has some 97,000 clones, with approximately 91% found just once. Sequenced here: CD4+ or CD8+ T cells sorted from blood, sampled in a trial of the OX40 agonist ivuxolimab. The chain joins TRBV14 to TRBJ2-7; D is ambiguous. The source of this sequence is an adult with an advanced solid tumor such as melanoma, head and neck, liver or kidney cancer. CDR3 in amino acids: CASSQTGLYEQYF. CDR3 bases: TGTGCCAGCAGCCAAACGGGTCTCTACGAGCAGTACTTC.